One and the same sample provided the 13 T cell receptor beta chains below, sequenced in a study of blood T cell repertoires in COVID-19. Using immunoSEQ multiplex PCR, the repertoire was profiled, and TCRdb retains in-frame clones only, with some absent. Counted here are 200,000 to 300,000 clones, about nine tenths occurring once; the ten biggest clones make up more than 0.8%. The source material was peripheral blood. Receptors originate from a man aged 25-45 years with COVID-19, enrolled during active disease.

V usage is TRBV5-1 and J usage is TRBJ1-3, with D possibly TRBD1 on 6 matching bases. The CDR3 loop spans 17 amino acids. V gave up 3 bases and J gave up 0 bases, with 16 bases separating them. Germline values: CDR1 SGHRS, CDR2 YFSETQ. CDR3 amino acids: CASSSLGHSSSGNTIYF. In DNA form, the CDR3 reads TGCGCCAGCAGCTCGCTGGGACATAGTAGCTCTGGAAACACCATATATTTT. Based on the CDR3 plus reference TRBV5-1 and TRBJ1-3, the full variable domain is KAGVTQTPRYLIKTRGQQVTLSCSPISGHRSVSWYQQTPGQGLQFLFEYFSETQRNKGNFPGRFSGRQFSNSRSEMNVSTLELGDSALYLCASSSLGHSSSGNTIYFGEGSWLTVV.

The chain uses TRBV6-5 and TRBJ1-2; 9 nucleotides match TRBD1. This CDR3 has 13 residues. Germline V gene data show CDR1 as MNHEY and CDR2 as SVGAGI. The junction had 7 bases not matched to a gene; V was cut back by 6 bases and J by 8 bases. The CDR3 sequence: CASRRQGVVGYTF. CDR3 sequence (DNA): TGTGCCAGCAGGCGACAGGGGGTGGTCGGCTACACCTTC.

The chain joins TRBV25-1 to TRBJ1-5, with D possibly TRBD1 on 6 matching bases. The CDR3 spans 14 residues. V lost 8 bases to trimming and J lost 2 bases, with 13 bases between them. Germline-derived CDR1 and CDR2 are MGHDK and SYGVNS. The CDR3 reads CASQPSGGNQPQHF. In nucleotides, the CDR3 is TGTGCCAGCCAACCCTCAGGGGGCAATCAGCCCCAGCATTTT.

The chain employs TRBV12-5 and TRBJ2-3; 7 nucleotides align to TRBD2. Unmatched junction bases numbered 11, after V lost 2 bases and J lost 0 bases. CDR1 is LGHNT, CDR2 FRNRAP, per germline. The CDR3 consists of 18 residues. The CDR3 DNA follows: TGTGCTAGTGGTTTGAGCGGGACGACCTTTTCTAGCACAGATACGCAGTATTTT. Its translation: CASGLSGTTFSSTDTQYF.

The CDR3 reads CASNQNRGGTGGKETQYF. DNA for the CDR3: TGTGCCAGCAACCAAAATCGCGGAGGGACAGGGGGTAAAGAGACCCAGTACTTC. The chain uses TRBV13 and TRBJ2-5; the match to TRBD1 covers 11 bases. CDR1 and CDR2 from the germline V gene are PRHDT and FYEKMQ (reference sequence). V lost 7 bases to trimming and J lost 3 bases; unmatched junction nucleotides: 16. The CDR3 has 18 amino acids.

CDR3 in amino acids: CAWGEGGQPQHF. The CDR3 bases are TGTGCCTGGGGAGAGGGAGGGCAGCCCCAGCATTTT. The chain has TRBV30 and TRBJ1-5; D ambiguous. Trimming took off 5 bases at V and 7 bases at J, with 12 bases between the two ends. This CDR3 is 12 amino acids long. CDR1 GTSNPN and CDR2 SVGIG come from the germline V gene (reference sequence).

The sample holds a few counts of this clone. V usage is TRBV7-9 and J usage is TRBJ1-1, with 9 bases identical to TRBD1. Germline CDR1 and CDR2: SEHNR and FQNEAQ (reference sequence). This CDR3 comprises 12 residues. Losses at the gene ends were 6 bases for V and 10 bases for J; bases not matched to a gene: 6. For the CDR3, the DNA is TGTGCCAGCAGTCGGGACAGGGCTGGAGCTTTCTTT. It is translated as CASSRDRAGAFF.

V usage is TRBV25-1 and J usage is TRBJ1-2, with 12 nucleotides matching TRBD1. V was clipped by 1 base and J by 7 bases; unmatched bases: 10. The CDR3 contains 17 residues. Germline V gene data show CDR1 as MGHDK and CDR2 as SYGVNS. CDR3 residues: CASSESGTGGESGGYTF. For the CDR3, the DNA is TGTGCCAGCAGTGAATCTGGGACAGGGGGCGAAAGTGGTGGCTACACCTTC.

The chain uses TRBV29-1 and TRBJ1-2; 7 bases align to TRBD1. The V gene's germline CDR1 is SQVTM and CDR2 ANQGSEA. J gave up 3 bases and V 7 bases, and 8 bases lay outside the gene matches. The CDR3 loop spans 13 amino acids. The CDR3 DNA reads TGCAGCGACTACAGGGGACTCGACTATGGCTACACCTTC. Translating it yields CSDYRGLDYGYTF.

The chain couples TRBV25-1 to TRBJ2-5; TRBD2 might be the D (5 bases). The germline V gene encodes CDR1 MGHDK and CDR2 SYGVNS. The germline V and J ends were trimmed by 1 base and 5 bases, with 14 bases remaining between them. This CDR3 spans 15 amino acids. In nucleotides, the CDR3 is TGTGCCAGCAGTGAATTTAAGGGAGAGGCCGAGACCCAGTACTTC. Its translation: CASSEFKGEAETQYF.

The chain combines TRBV6-4 with TRBJ1-1; 8 bases agree with TRBD1. This CDR3 spans 13 amino acids. V lost 5 bases and J lost 3; bases outside the gene matches: 2. Per germline, CDR1 MRHNA and CDR2 SNTAGT. The CDR3 region has the DNA TGTGCCAGCAGTCCGGACAGGGACACTGAAGCTTTCTTT. Its translation is CASSPDRDTEAFF.

This chain uses TRBV2 with TRBJ1-4; D gene uncertain. The ends were cut back, 8 bases at V and 7 bases at J, with 8 bases in the middle. The length of the CDR3 is 11 residues. Germline lookup yields CDR1 SNHLY and CDR2 FYNNEI. The CDR3 DNA reads as TGTGCCAGCGGAGTGGGTGAAAAACTGTTTTTT. It is translated as CASGVGEKLFF.

This clone was counted once. The chain uses TRBV19 and TRBJ1-5; D possibly corresponds to TRBD1 (5 bases). Germline assignment: CDR1 LNHDA and CDR2 SQIVND (reference sequence). CDR3 length: 15 residues. V lost 3 bases to trimming and J lost 6 bases, with 15 bases between them. CDR3 DNA sequence: TGTGCCAGTAGTATTCAAAGGGGAACGGGTCAGCCCCAGCATTTT. Translated: CASSIQRGTGQPQHF.